This T cell receptor beta chain stems from a study of vaccination and CD4 T cells after COVID-19. Oncomine TCR Beta short-read sequencing was applied to DNA from cultured CD4+ T cells. One entry per CDR3 protein, called by TCRdb with MiXCR from the PCR reads. Counted here are about 12,000 distinct CDR3 sequences, 40% to 60% occurring once; the ten biggest clones make up 30% to 35%. CDR1 is SGHVS, CDR2 FQNEAQ, per germline. The trim removed 6 bases at V and 2 bases at J, leaving 13 bases unmatched. The CDR3 length is 17 residues. The treatment denotes: approximately nine-day PBMC culture with coronavirus spike peptide pools or control peptides (ViraFEST assay). With regard to this clonotype: Its specificity is unknown.

This chain joins TRBV7-8 and TRBJ2-7; 10 bases are a match to TRBD1. The sequence derives from a human donor who had recovered from COVID-19. The sequenced sample was CD4+ T cells from blood, cultured in vitro. The CDR3 DNA is TGTGCCAGCAGATCCCATGCAATGGGACAGGGGACCTACGAGCAGTACTTC. This gives the protein CASRSHAMGQGTYEQYF. Variable domain in full (rest from reference TRBV7-8 and TRBJ2-7): GAGVSQSPRYKVAKRGQDVALRCDPISGHVSLFWYQQALGQGPEFLTYFQNEAQLDKSGLPSDRFFAERPEGSVSTLKIQRTQQEDSAVYLCASRSHAMGQGTYEQYFGPGTRLTVT.